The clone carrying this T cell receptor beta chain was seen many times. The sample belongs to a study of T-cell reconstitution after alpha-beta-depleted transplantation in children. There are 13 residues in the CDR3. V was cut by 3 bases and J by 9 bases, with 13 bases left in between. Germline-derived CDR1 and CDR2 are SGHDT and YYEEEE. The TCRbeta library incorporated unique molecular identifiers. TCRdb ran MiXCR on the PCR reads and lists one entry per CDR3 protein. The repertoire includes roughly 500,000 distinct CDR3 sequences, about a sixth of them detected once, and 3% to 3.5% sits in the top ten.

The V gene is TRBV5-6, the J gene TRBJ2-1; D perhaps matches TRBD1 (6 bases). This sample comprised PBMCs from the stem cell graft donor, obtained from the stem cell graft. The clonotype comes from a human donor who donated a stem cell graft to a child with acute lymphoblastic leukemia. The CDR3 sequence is CASSSRGWGEQFF. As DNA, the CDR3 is TGTGCCAGCAGCTCCAGGGGATGGGGTGAGCAGTTCTTC.